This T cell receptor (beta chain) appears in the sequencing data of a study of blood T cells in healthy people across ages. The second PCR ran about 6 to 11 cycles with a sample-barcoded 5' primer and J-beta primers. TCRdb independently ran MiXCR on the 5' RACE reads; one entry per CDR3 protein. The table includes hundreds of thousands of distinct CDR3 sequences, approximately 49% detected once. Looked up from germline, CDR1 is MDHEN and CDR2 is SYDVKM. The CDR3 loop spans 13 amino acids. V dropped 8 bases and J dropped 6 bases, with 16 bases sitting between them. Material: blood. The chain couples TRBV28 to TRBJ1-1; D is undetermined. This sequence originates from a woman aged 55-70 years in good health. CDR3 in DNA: TGTGCCAGCCAGAGAAAGTTAGTGGCTGAAGCTTTCTTT. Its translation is CASQRKLVAEAFF.